These T cell receptor beta chains were read from a single sample in a study of blood T cell repertoires in COVID-19. TCRdb's table, derived via immunoSEQ multiplex PCR, lists solely in-frame clones and lacks some. The repertoire has 220,000 or so clones, 84% of them found once; the top ten carry less than 7%. Specimen: PBMCs or T cells enriched from blood (not recorded which). These TCRs come from a woman aged 40 to 49 who had recovered from COVID-19. Both conserved end residues are part of each CDR3. The D gene is left open where the match is weak. Rows may omit the clone size; those that give it use once, few, many or a size class.

>TRBJ1-1|-|TRBD1|TRBV18
CASSPLGQGVMNTEAFF
TGTGCCAGCTCACCTCTGGGACAGGGGGTTATGAACACTGAAGCTTTCTTT
>TRBJ1-1|-|-|TRBV12-3/TRBV12-4
CASSFQGNTEAFF
TGTGCCAGCAGTTTCCAGGGGAACACTGAAGCTTTCTTT
>TRBJ2-2|few|TRBD1|TRBV4-2
CATNRVTGGRTGELFF
TGTGCCACCAATAGGGTAACAGGGGGCCGAACCGGGGAGCTGTTTTTT
>TRBJ2-5|-|TRBD1|TRBV27
CASRFKLGTGRETQYF
TGTGCCAGCAGATTCAAACTCGGGACAGGGCGGGAGACCCAGTACTTC
>TRBJ1-1|-|TRBD1|TRBV29-1
CSALGQGGEAFF
TGCAGCGCCCTCGGACAGGGAGGAGAAGCTTTCTTT
>TRBJ2-3|-|-|TRBV5-4
CASSLSGMGTDTQYF
TGTGCCAGCAGCCTCTCAGGGATGGGTACAGATACGCAGTATTTT
>TRBJ2-7|-|-|TRBV5-6
CASSSGLSLDEQYF
TGTGCCAGCAGCTCCGGACTCTCCCTCGACGAGCAGTACTTC
>TRBJ1-1|-|TRBD1|TRBV6-2/TRBV6-3
CASSSLTGITEAFF
TGTGCCAGCAGTTCCCTGACAGGGATAACTGAAGCTTTCTTT
>TRBJ2-7|-|TRBD1|TRBV11-2
CASSYRQGYEQYF
TGTGCCAGCAGCTATCGACAGGGCTACGAGCAGTACTTC
>TRBJ1-2|-|-|TRBV7-2
CASSLGSGRYGYTF
TGTGCCAGCAGCTTAGGTTCCGGGAGGTATGGCTACACCTTC
>TRBJ2-1|-|TRBD1|TRBV10-3
CAISESTRGRGYNEQFF
TGTGCCATCAGTGAGTCGACTCGTGGCAGGGGGTACAATGAGCAGTTCTTC
>TRBJ2-1|-|-|TRBV6-2/TRBV6-3
CASSYSLASYNEQFF
TGTGCCAGCAGTTACTCGTTAGCCTCCTACAATGAGCAGTTCTTC
>TRBJ1-1|many|TRBD1|TRBV6-2/TRBV6-3
CASSRTGGRGTEAFF
TGTGCCAGCAGTCGGACAGGGGGCCGGGGGACTGAAGCTTTCTTT
>TRBJ1-4|-|-|TRBV4-1
CASSPRSTGLNEKLFF
TGCGCCAGCAGCCCTAGGTCGACAGGCCTTAATGAAAAACTGTTTTTT
>TRBJ1-1|-|TRBD1|TRBV11-2
CASSQGQGPMNTEAFF
TGTGCCAGCAGCCAAGGACAGGGTCCGATGAACACTGAAGCTTTCTTT
>TRBJ1-2|-|TRBD1|TRBV12-5
CASGLVEAGGNYGYTF
TGTGCTAGTGGTTTGGTAGAAGCAGGGGGGAACTATGGCTACACCTTC
>TRBJ2-5|-|-|TRBV12-5
CASGLVVGSGKTQYF
TGTGCTAGTGGTTTGGTCGTCGGCAGCGGAAAGACCCAGTACTTC
>TRBJ2-1|-|-|TRBV6-5
CASSYSTGRYNEQFF
TGTGCCAGCAGTTACTCGACGGGGAGGTACAATGAGCAGTTCTTC
>TRBJ2-3|-|-|TRBV24-1
CATSDRGGTDTQYF
TGTGCCACCAGTGATCGAGGAGGCACAGATACGCAGTATTTT
>TRBJ1-4|-|TRBD1|TRBV19
CASSKNRGANEKLFF
TGTGCCAGTAGCAAAAACAGGGGCGCTAATGAAAAACTGTTTTTT
>TRBJ2-1|-|TRBD2|TRBV6-5
CASRLTSRSYNEQFF
TGTGCCAGCAGGCTGACTAGCCGCTCCTACAATGAGCAGTTCTTC
>TRBJ1-2|-|-|TRBV7-9
CASSPWTVDSDGYTF
TGTGCCAGCAGCCCGTGGACAGTCGACAGTGATGGCTACACCTTC
>TRBJ1-2|-|TRBD1|TRBV12-5
CASGPGQGHGYTF
TGTGCTAGTGGCCCTGGACAGGGCCATGGCTACACCTTC
>TRBJ1-4|-|-|TRBV15
CATSRATWGVVEEKLFF
TGTGCCACCAGCAGAGCTACCTGGGGGGTCGTTGAGGAAAAACTGTTTTTT
>TRBJ1-1|-|-|TRBV18
CASSPPGQPNTEAFF
TGTGCCAGCTCACCACCTGGACAGCCGAACACTGAAGCTTTCTTT
>TRBJ2-1|-|TRBD2|TRBV30
CAWSAVLAGLDNEQFF
TGTGCCTGGAGTGCAGTACTAGCGGGTCTGGACAATGAGCAGTTCTTC
>TRBJ1-1|-|-|TRBV25-1
CASSDGGVNRGTEAFF
TGTGCCAGCAGTGACGGGGGAGTAAATCGTGGGACTGAAGCTTTCTTT
>TRBJ2-1|-|TRBD2|TRBV11-3
CASRSAGLAETYNEQFF
TGTGCCAGCAGATCGGCCGGGCTAGCGGAGACCTACAATGAGCAGTTCTTC
>TRBJ2-7|-|-|TRBV5-1
CASSLEPYEQYF
TGCGCCAGCAGCTTGGAGCCATACGAGCAGTACTTC
>TRBJ1-1|-|TRBD1|TRBV6-5
CASSWDRADTEAFF
TGTGCCAGCAGCTGGGACAGGGCGGACACTGAAGCTTTCTTT
>TRBJ1-1|-|-|TRBV7-6
CASSRDRNTEAFF
TGTGCCAGCAGCCGAGATAGGAACACTGAAGCTTTCTTT